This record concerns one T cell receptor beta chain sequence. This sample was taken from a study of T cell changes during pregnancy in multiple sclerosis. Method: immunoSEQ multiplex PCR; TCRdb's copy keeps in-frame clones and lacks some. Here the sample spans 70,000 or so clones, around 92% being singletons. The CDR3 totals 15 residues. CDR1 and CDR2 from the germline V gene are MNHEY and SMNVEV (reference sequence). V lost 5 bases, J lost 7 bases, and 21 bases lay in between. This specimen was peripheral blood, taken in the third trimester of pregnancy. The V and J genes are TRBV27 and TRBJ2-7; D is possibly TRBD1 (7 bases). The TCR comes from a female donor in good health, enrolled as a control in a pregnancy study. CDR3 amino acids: CASSLRQGLRDEQYF. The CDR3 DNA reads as TGTGCCAGCAGTCTCCGACAGGGACTCCGGGATGAGCAGTACTTC.